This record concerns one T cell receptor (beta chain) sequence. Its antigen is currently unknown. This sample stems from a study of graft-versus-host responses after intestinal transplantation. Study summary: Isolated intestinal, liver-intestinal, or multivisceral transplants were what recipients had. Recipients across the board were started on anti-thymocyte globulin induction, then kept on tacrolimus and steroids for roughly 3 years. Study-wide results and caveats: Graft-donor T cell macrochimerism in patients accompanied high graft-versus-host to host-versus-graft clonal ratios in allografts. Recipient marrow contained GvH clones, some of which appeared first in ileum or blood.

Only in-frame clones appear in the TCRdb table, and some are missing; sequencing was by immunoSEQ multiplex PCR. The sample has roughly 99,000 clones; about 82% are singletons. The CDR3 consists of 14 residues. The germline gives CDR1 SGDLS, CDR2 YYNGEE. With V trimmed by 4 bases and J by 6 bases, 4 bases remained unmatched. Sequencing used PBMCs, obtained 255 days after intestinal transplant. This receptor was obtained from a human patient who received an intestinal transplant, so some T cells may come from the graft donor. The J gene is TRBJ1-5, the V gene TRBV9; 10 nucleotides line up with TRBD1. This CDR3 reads CASSQGQGSQPQHF. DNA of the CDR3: TGTGCCAGCAGCCAGGGACAGGGGAGTCAGCCCCAGCATTTT.